Sequencing of this T cell receptor (beta chain) was carried out in a study of neurological immune-mediated disorders (dated by TCRdb to the late 2010s). With regard to the full study: Of the roughly 34 multiple sclerosis patients, around 30 had relapsing-remitting MS and 3 had secondary progressive MS. Peripheral blood TCR-beta repertoires from patients with HTLV-I-associated myelopathy (HAM/TSP), patients with multiple sclerosis, and healthy controls were compared in the study using UMI-based sequencing. Longitudinal samples, technical triplicates and paired sorted CD4+ and CD8+ T-cell subsets, alongside PBMC samples, were included among the approximately 110 TCR-beta libraries. The cohort comprised 68 subjects: some 14 HAM/TSP patients, 34 multiple sclerosis patients and around 20 healthy controls.

Unsorted PBMC libraries were generated from 2 million PBMCs stored in RNAlater at -80 °C until RNA extraction. Multiple sclerosis patients were enrolled in a US clinical protocol under which disease progression was evaluated by magnetic resonance imaging. Peripheral blood underwent Ficoll-Hypaque density gradient centrifugation to isolate PBMCs, which were then cryopreserved in liquid nitrogen. cDNA was synthesized by template-switch 5'RACE using a primer with a 10-nucleotide random unique molecular identifier that tagged each TCR transcript. Each sequencing run produced over 170 million TCR-beta sequences covering 15-18 subjects. The RNeasy kit was used to extract total RNA. The KAPA Real-time Library Amplification kit was used to amplify TCR-beta VDJ regions with primers targeting the TCR constant region and the 5'RACE anchor. Sample indexes and Illumina adaptors were added in a first PCR, and a second PCR then increased library yield. After purification with Ampure beads, the TCR product of roughly 650 bp was size-selected on a 2% E-gel SizeSelection system. Before pooling, libraries had their quality checked on a Bioanalyzer, their concentration measured with Qubit, and their quantity determined with the Kapa Library Quantification kit. An Illumina HiSeq 2500 sequenced the libraries paired-end 2 x 150 bp. To increase sequence diversity, roughly 24-30% phiX was spiked into each library pool. In the paper's pipeline: Quality-filtered reads were processed with the UMI-based MiGEC pipeline, which removed over 80% of raw TCR sequences during error correction. IMGT germline references were used for alignment of VDJ genes, and clonotypes were defined by a unique CDR3 amino acid sequence together with V-J genes. Clonal expansion, Shannon diversity and CDR3 relatedness were evaluated with VDJtools (CalcPairwiseDistances, ClusterSamples), while phylogenetic trees were built in CLCbio workbench. Clones with at least 8 unique UMIs were defined as expanded, with this threshold being based on coefficient-of-variation modelling across technical triplicates. The public sequencing data were trimmed at Q25 with fastp and processed into clonotypes with MiXCR by TCRdb, which kept only in-frame beta chains. Each CDR3 protein appears once, grouped with its most common genes and DNA. TCRdb assigned the V and J calls; the authors' analysis was not used. This sample holds about 66,000 distinct CDR3 sequences; roughly 4.8% were observed only once. The ten largest clones add up to roughly 2% of the sample.

The junction shows trimming of 0 bases on V and 6 bases on J, and the gene matches do not reach 5 bases of it. The CDR3 measures 17 amino acids from cysteine to phenylalanine. The retained sequence is limited to the CDR3, 51 bases, with the frame set at the first base. According to the germline V gene, CDR1 reads MNHEY and CDR2 reads SVGEGT. Paper-wide results and their limitations: Expanded clones from different subjects shared no identical CDR3 amino acid sequences, which suggests that TCR-beta repertoires were private in all groups. TCR clonal expansion was highest in HAM/TSP patients and lowest in MS patients, with MS patients falling below even healthy controls. No clinical or MRI features were associated with the MS cluster, and the authors said that larger cohorts are needed. In a phylogenetic analysis, the repertoires of 18 out of 34 MS patients fell into a single cluster of related CDR3 sequences, pointing to a possible signature at the repertoire level.

This clonotype was seen repeatedly, ten times or more. What this receptor recognizes is not known. Per-base quality was not reported, and no clone a single base away is much larger than it. This chain joins TRBV6-2 or TRBV6-3 to TRBJ2-1; TRBD2 aligns with 13 central bases. Material: PBMCs. This TCR was sampled from a woman aged 70-85 years with multiple sclerosis. The nucleotides read TGTGCCAGCAGTTACTCTCCCGGACTAGCGGGAGTCAATGAGCAGTTCTTC. This sequence encodes CASSYSPGLAGVNEQFF.